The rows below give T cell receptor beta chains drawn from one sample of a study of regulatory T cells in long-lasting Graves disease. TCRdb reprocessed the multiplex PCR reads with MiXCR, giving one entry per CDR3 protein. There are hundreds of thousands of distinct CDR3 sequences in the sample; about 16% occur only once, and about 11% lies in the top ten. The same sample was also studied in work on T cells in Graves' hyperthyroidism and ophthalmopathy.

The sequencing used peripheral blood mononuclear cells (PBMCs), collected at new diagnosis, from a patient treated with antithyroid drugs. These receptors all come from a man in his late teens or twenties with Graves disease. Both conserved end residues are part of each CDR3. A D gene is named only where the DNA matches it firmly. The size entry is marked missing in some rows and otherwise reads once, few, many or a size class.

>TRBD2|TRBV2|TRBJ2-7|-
TGTGCCAGCGGAAACACCGGGGGGGAGCAGTACTTC
CASGNTGGEQYF
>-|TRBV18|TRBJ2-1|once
TGTGCCAGCTCACCAAGGGGAGGTCGGTACAATGAGCAGTTCTTC
CASSPRGGRYNEQFF
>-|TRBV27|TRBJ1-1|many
TGTGCCAGCACCTCGGGGCCAGCCGGCACTGAAGCTTTCTTT
CASTSGPAGTEAFF
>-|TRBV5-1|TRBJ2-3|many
TGCGCCAGCAGCCCGGGGGACAGCTACACAGATACGCAGTATTTT
CASSPGDSYTDTQYF
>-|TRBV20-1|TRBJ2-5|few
TGCAGTGCTAGAGATGAATCCGTTGCCCAGTACTTC
CSARDESVAQYF
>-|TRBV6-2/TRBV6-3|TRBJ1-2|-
TGTGCCAGCAGTTACTCGAATGGAAGACCGGGCTACACCTTC
CASSYSNGRPGYTF
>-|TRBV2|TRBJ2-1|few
TGTGCCAGTATGGGGCTATCGGATGAGCAGTTCTTC
CASMGLSDEQFF
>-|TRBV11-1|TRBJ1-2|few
TGTGCCAGCAGCTTAGCGGTCTGGAGAAAAGAACAACCTTATGGCTACACCTTC
CASSLAVWRKEQPYGYTF
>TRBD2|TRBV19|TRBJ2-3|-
TGTGCCAGTAGTATCGCGGGAGGGCCGTACTCAGATACGCAGTATTTT
CASSIAGGPYSDTQYF
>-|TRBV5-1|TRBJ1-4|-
TGCGCCAGCAGCTTGGTCAGCCAGAATGAAAAACTGTTTTTT
CASSLVSQNEKLFF
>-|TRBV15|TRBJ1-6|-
TGTGCCACCAGCAGGGGCAGGTTGGGGGATTCACCCCTCCACTTT
CATSRGRLGDSPLHF
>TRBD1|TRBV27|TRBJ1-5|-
TGTGCCAGCAGTTCGAGCGGGACAGTCCATAGCAATCAGCCCCAGCATTTT
CASSSSGTVHSNQPQHF
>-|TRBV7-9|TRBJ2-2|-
TGTGCCAGCAGCTTCGGACCCGGGGAGCTGTTTTTT
CASSFGPGELFF
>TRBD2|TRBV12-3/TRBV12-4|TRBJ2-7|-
TGTGCCAGCAGCGGACTAGCCTACGAGCAGTACTTC
CASSGLAYEQYF
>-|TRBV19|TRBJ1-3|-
TGTGCCAGTACCTTAGAGTCCTCTGGAAACACCATATATTTT
CASTLESSGNTIYF
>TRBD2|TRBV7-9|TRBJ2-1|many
TGTGCCAGCAGCTTAGCGTCCGGGACTAGCGGGAGGGAGACTTACAATGAGCAGTTCTTC
CASSLASGTSGRETYNEQFF
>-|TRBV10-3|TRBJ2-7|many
TGTGCCATCACTAGCCCCGGGGCTTACGAGCAGTACTTC
CAITSPGAYEQYF
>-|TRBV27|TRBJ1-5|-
TGTGCCAGCAGTTTATCAGGGTACGCGGGCAATCAGCCCCAGCATTTT
CASSLSGYAGNQPQHF
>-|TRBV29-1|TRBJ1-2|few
TGCAGCGTTGAAAGGGAGGAAGGCTATGGCTACACCTTC
CSVEREEGYGYTF
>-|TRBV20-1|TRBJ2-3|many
TGCAGTGCTAAGGCAGGGGCTAGCACAGATACGCAGTATTTT
CSAKAGASTDTQYF
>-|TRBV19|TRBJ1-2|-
TGTGCCAGTAGTTACCGGGACCGAGCCGCTAACTATGGCTACACCTTC
CASSYRDRAANYGYTF
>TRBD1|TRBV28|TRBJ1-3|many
TGTGCCAGCAGTCCGACAGGGGGCGCCGGAAACACCATATATTTT
CASSPTGGAGNTIYF
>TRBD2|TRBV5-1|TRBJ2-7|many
TGCGCCAGCAGCCCGGACGTCAGGACTAGCTCCTACGAGCAGTACTTC
CASSPDVRTSSYEQYF
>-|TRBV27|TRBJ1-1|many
TGTGCCAGCAGTTTCTTACAGGGCACTGAAGCTTTCTTT
CASSFLQGTEAFF
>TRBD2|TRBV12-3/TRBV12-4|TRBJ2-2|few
TGTGCCAGCAGAAGACTAGCGGGAGGGAACGGGGAGCTGTTTTTT
CASRRLAGGNGELFF
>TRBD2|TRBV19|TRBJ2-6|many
TGTGCCAGTAGTATGAGGGCTAGCGGGATATCCGGGGCCAACGTCCTGACTTTC
CASSMRASGISGANVLTF
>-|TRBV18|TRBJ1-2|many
TGTGCCAGCTCACCCTCTTCGGGGGGCGACTATGGCTACACCTTC
CASSPSSGGDYGYTF
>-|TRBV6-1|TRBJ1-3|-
TGTGCCAGAGATGTCACAGTCTCTGGAAACACCATGTATTTT
CARDVTVSGNTMYF